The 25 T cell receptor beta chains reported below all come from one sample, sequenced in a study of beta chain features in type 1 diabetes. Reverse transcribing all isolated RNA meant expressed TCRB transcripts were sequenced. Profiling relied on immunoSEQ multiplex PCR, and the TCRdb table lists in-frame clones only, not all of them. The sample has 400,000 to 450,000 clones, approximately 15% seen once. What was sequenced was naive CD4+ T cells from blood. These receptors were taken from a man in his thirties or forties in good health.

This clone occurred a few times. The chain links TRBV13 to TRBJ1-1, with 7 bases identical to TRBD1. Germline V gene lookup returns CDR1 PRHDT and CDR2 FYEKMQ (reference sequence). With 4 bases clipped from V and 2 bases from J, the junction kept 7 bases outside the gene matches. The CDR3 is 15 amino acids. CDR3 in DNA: TGTGCCAGCAGCTCCACAGGGGCGAAAAACACTGAAGCTTTCTTT. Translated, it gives CASSSTGAKNTEAFF.

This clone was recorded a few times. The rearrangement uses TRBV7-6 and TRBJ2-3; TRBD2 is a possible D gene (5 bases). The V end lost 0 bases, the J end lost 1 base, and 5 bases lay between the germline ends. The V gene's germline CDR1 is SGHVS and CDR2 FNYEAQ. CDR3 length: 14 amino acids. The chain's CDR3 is CASSLAGGTDTQYF. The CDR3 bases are TGTGCCAGCAGCTTAGCGGGAGGCACAGATACGCAGTATTTT.

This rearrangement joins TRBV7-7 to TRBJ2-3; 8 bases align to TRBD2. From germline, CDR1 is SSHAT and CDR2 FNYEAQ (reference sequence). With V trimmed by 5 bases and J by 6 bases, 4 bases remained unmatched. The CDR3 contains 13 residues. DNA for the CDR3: TGTGCCAGCAGCCCCGGGAGGGGCGATACGCAGTATTTT. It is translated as CASSPGRGDTQYF.

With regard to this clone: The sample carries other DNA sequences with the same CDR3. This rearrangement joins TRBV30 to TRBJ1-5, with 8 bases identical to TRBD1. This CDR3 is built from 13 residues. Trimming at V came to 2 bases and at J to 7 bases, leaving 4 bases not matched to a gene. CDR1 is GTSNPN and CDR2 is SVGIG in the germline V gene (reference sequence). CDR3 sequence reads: CAWSTGGNQPQHF. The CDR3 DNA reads TGTGCCTGGAGTACAGGGGGGAACCAGCCCCAGCATTTT.

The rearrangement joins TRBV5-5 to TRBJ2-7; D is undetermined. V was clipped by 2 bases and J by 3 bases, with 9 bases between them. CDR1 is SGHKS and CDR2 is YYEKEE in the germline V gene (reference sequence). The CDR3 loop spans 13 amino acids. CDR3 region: CASSLFSSYEQYF. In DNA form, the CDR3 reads TGTGCCAGCAGCTTATTCTCCAGCTACGAGCAGTACTTC. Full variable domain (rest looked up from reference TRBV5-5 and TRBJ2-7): DAGVTQSPTHLIKTRGQQVTLRCSPISGHKSVSWYQQVLGQGPQFIFQYYEKEERGRGNFPDRFSARQFPNYSSELNVNALLLGDSALYLCASSLFSSYEQYFGPGTRLTVT.

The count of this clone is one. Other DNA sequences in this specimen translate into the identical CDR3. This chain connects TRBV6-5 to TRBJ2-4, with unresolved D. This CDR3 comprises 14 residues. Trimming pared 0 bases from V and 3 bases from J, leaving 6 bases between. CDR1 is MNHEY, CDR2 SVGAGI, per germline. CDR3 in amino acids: CASSYSRGKNIQYF. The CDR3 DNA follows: TGTGCCAGCAGTTACTCCCGCGGCAAAAACATTCAGTACTTC.

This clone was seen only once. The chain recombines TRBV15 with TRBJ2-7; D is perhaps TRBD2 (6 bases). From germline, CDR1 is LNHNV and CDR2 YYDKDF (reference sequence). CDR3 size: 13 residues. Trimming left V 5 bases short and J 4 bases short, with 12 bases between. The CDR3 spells CATSRGEEYEQYV. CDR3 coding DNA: TGTGCCACCAGCCGAGGGGAGGAGTACGAGCAGTACGTC.

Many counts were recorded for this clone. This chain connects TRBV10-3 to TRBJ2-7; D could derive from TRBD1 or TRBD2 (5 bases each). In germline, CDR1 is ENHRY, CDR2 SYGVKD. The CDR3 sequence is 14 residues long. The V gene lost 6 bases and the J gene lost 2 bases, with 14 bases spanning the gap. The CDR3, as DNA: TGTGCCATCAGCCCGGGACCTCCAACCTACGAGCAGTACGTC. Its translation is CAISPGPPTYEQYV.

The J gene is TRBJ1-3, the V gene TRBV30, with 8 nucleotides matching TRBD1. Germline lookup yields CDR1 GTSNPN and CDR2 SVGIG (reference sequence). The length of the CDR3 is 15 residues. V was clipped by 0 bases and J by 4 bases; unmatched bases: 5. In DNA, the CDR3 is TGTGCCTGGAGTGTGGGCAGGGGGCAAGGAAACACCATATATTTT. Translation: CAWSVGRGQGNTIYF.

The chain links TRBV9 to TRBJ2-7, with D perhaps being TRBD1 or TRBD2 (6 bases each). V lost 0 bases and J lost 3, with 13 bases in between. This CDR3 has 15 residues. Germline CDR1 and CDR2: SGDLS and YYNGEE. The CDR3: CASSVASGAVYEQYF. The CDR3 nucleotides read TGTGCCAGCAGCGTAGCTTCGGGGGCCGTCTACGAGCAGTACTTC.

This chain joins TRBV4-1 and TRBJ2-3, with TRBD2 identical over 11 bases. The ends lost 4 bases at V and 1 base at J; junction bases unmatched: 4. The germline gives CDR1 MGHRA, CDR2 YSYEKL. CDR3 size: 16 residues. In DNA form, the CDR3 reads TGCGCCAGCAGCCTGCAGACTAGCGGGGGCACAGATACGCAGTATTTT. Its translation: CASSLQTSGGTDTQYF.

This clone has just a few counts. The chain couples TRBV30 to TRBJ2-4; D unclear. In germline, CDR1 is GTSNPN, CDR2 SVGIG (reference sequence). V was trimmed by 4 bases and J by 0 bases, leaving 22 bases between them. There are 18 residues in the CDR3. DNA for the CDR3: TGTGCCTGGAACCTCGCAGCTTTAAGACCACTAGCCAAAAACATTCAGTACTTC. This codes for CAWNLAALRPLAKNIQYF.

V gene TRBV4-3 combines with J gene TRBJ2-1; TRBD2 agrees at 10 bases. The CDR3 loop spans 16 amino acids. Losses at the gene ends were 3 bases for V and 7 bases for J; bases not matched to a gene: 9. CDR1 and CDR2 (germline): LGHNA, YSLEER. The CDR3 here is CASSQERGGLRNEQFF. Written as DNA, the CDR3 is TGCGCCAGCAGCCAGGAGCGGGGGGGCCTGAGGAATGAGCAGTTCTTC.

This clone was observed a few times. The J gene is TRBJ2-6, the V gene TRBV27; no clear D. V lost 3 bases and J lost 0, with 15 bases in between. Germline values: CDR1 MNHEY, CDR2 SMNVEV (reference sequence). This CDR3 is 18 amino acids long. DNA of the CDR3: TGTGCCAGCAGTTTTGATAGTTTGAGAAACTCTGGGGCCAACGTCCTGACTTTC. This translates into CASSFDSLRNSGANVLTF.

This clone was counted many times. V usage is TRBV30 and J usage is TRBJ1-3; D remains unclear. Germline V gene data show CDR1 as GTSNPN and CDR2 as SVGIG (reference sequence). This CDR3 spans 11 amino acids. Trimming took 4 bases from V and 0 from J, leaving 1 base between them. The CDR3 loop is CAWTSGNTIYF. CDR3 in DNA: TGTGCCTGGACCTCTGGAAACACCATATATTTT.

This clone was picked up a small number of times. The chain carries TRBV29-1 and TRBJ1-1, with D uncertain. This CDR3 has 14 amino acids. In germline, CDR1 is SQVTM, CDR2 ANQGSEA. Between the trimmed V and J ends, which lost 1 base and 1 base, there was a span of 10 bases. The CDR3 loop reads CSVEVSGRNTEAFF. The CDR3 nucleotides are TGCAGCGTTGAAGTGAGCGGACGGAACACTGAAGCTTTCTTT.

CDR3 region: CASSRGLMQTQYF. In nucleotides, the CDR3 is TGTGCCAGCAGCAGGGGACTAATGCAGACCCAGTACTTC. J is TRBJ2-5 and V is TRBV9, with 7 bases aligning to TRBD2. This CDR3 has 13 amino acids. Germline V gives CDR1 SGDLS, CDR2 YYNGEE. Unmatched junction bases numbered 6, after V lost 4 bases and J lost 6 bases.

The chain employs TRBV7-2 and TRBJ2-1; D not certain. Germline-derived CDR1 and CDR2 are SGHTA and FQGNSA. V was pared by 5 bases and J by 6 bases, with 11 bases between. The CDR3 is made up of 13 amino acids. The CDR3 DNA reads TGTGCCAGCAGCCTCCTGCAAAGCAATGAGCAGTTCTTC. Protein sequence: CASSLLQSNEQFF. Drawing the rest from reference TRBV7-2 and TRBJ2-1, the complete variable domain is GAGVSQSPSNKVTEKGKDVELRCDPISGHTALYWYRQSLGQGLEFLIYFQGNSAPDKSGLPSDRFSAERTGGSVSTLTIQRTQQEDSAVYLCASSLLQSNEQFFGPGTRLTVL.

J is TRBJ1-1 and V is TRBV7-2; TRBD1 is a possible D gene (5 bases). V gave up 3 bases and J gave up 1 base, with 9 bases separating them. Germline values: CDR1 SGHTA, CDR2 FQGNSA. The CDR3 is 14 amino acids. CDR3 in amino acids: CASSLEGTNTEAFF. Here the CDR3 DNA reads TGTGCCAGCAGCTTGGAGGGGACGAACACTGAAGCTTTCTTT.

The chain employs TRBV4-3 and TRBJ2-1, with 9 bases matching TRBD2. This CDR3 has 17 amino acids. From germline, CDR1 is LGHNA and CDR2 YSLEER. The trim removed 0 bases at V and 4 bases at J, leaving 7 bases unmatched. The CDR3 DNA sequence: TGCGCCAGCAGCCAAGAGGGCGGGAGGGCCCTTTACAATGAGCAGTTCTTC. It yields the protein CASSQEGGRALYNEQFF.

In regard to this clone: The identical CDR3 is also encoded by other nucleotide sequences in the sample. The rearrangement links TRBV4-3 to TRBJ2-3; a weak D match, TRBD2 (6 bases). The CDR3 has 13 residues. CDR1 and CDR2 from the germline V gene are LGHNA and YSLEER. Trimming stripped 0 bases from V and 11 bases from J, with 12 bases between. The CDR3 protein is CASSQDGGLQQYF. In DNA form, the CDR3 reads TGCGCCAGCAGCCAAGATGGGGGACTCCAGCAGTATTTT.

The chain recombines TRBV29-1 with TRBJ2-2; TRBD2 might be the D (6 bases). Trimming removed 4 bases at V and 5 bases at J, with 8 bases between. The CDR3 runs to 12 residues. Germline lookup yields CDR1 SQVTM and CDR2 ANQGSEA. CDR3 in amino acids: CSVVEGTGELFF. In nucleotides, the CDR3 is TGCAGCGTTGTGGAGGGAACCGGGGAGCTGTTTTTT.

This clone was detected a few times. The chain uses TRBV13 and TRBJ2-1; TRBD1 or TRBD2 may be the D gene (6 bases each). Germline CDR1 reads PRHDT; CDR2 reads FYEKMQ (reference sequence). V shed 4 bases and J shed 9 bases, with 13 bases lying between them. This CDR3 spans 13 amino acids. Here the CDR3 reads CASSSGDSPEQFF. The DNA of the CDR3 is TGTGCCAGCAGCTCAGGGGACTCACCTGAGCAGTTCTTC. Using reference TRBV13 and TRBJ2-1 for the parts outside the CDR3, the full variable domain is AAGVIQSPRHLIKEKRETATLKCYPIPRHDTVYWYQQGPGQDPQFLISFYEKMQSDKGSIPDRFSAQQFSDYHSELNMSSLELGDSALYFCASSSGDSPEQFFGPGTRLTVL.

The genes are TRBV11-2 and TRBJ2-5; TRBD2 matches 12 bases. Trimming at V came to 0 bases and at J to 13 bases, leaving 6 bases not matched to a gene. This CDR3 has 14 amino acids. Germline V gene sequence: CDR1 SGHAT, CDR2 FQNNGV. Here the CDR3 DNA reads TGTGCCAGCAGCTTAGATCGCCTAGCGGGAGGGTCGTACTTC. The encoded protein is CASSLDRLAGGSYF.

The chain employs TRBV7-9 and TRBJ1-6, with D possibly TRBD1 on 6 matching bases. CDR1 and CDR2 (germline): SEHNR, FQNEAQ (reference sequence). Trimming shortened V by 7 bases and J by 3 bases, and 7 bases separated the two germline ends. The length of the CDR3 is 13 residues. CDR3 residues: CASIQGYNSPLHF. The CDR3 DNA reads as TGTGCCAGCATACAGGGCTATAATTCACCCCTCCACTTT.